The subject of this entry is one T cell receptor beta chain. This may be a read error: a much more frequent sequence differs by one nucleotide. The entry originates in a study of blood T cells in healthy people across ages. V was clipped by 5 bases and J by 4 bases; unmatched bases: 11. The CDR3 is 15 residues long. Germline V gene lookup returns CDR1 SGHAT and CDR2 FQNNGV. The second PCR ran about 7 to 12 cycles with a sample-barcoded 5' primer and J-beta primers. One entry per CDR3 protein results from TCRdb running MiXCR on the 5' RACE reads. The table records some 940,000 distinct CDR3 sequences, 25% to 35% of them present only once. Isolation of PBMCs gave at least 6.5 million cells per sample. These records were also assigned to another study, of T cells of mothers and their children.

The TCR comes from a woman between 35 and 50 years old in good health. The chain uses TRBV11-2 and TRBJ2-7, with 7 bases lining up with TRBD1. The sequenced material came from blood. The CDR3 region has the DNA TGTGCCAGCAGCCAACAGGGGTCCGTATCATACGAGCAGTACTTC. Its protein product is CASSQQGSVSYEQYF.